This T cell receptor beta chain was retrieved from a study of blood T cell repertoires in COVID-19. TCRdb's copy holds only in-frame clones and misses some; the assay was immunoSEQ multiplex PCR. The table records about 140,000 clones, 84% of them present only once. The CDR3 runs to 20 residues. The V and J genes are TRBV21-1 and TRBJ2-5; the listed D gene, TRBD1, was not tested against the DNA. TRBV21-1 is annotated as a pseudogene. Sequenced input: peripheral blood. The sequence came from a human donor in a cohort sampled during active COVID-19. As DNA, the CDR3 is TGTGCCAGCAGCACCTCGCTGGGACAGGGGGCACTGAGTAGGAGAGAGACCCAGTACTTC. Amino acids: CASSTSLGQGALSRRETQYF.